A single sample gave rise to the 31 T cell receptor beta chains below, sequenced in a study of HIV-infected patients and healthy controls. Reverse transcription used around 500 ng RNA and constant-region primers for alpha and beta. Each of the alpha and beta chains got its own library through chain-specific third strand synthesis with indices. TCRdb independently ran MiXCR on the 5' RACE reads; one entry per CDR3 protein. This table holds about 4,600 distinct CDR3 sequences, roughly 5.5% found once. Roughly three months, about 14 weeks, into antiretroviral therapy, follow-up blood was collected. No cell fractionation was done, so the repertoire covers all unsorted peripheral blood T cells. The input for sequencing was blood, taken during antiretroviral therapy. These receptors came from an adult with HIV infection.

The CDR3 sequence: CSARGRLASMGELFF. The CDR3 DNA reads TGCAGTGCTAGAGGGCGACTAGCGAGTATGGGGGAGCTGTTTTTT. V usage is TRBV20-1 and J usage is TRBJ2-2, with 8 positions matching TRBD2. The CDR3 spans 15 residues. J gave up 8 bases and V 1 base, and 9 bases lay outside the gene matches. Germline assignment: CDR1 DFQATT and CDR2 SNEGSKA (reference sequence).

At least ten counts were recorded for this clonotype. This sequence joins TRBV27 and TRBJ1-2; D not resolved. CDR1 MNHEY and CDR2 SMNVEV come from the germline V gene (reference sequence). V shed 2 bases and J shed 4 bases, with 14 bases lying between them. CDR3 size: 15 residues. CDR3 coding DNA: TGTGCCAGCAGTTTAATGGGCGAGGGCCTCTATGGCTACACCTTC. It is translated as CASSLMGEGLYGYTF.

This clonotype is categorized as medium-sized (0.01 to 0.1%). The V gene is TRBV2, the J gene TRBJ1-3; no reliable D call. Germline V lookup: CDR1 SNHLY, CDR2 FYNNEI. The CDR3 runs 12 residues. V lost 8 bases to trimming and J lost 5 bases, with 10 bases between them. CDR3 protein: CASGEPRNTIYF. DNA of the CDR3: TGTGCCAGCGGGGAACCAAGAAACACCATATATTTT.

By proportion, this clonotype is medium-sized (0.01 to 0.1%). J is TRBJ1-5 and V is TRBV30; no definite D call. Germline CDR1 is GTSNPN and CDR2 is SVGIG (reference sequence). V lost 0 bases and J lost 2, with 8 bases in between. CDR3 length: 14 amino acids. The CDR3, as DNA: TGTGCCTGGAGTGTTAACAGCGGCAATCAGCCCCAGCATTTT. Translation: CAWSVNSGNQPQHF.

By frequency in the sample, this clonotype is medium-sized. J is TRBJ2-2 and V is TRBV25-1; TRBD1 is a possible D gene (5 bases). The CDR3 is 16 amino acids. Germline V gene data show CDR1 as MGHDK and CDR2 as SYGVNS. V was shortened by 2 bases and J by 5 bases, with 15 bases between the two germline ends. The CDR3 loop reads CASSEIGQGKTGELFF. CDR3 coding DNA: TGTGCCAGCAGTGAAATCGGGCAGGGAAAGACCGGGGAGCTGTTTTTT.

J is TRBJ2-5 and V is TRBV7-3; D unclear. V lost 0 bases to trimming and J lost 5 bases, with 7 bases between them. The CDR3 covers 13 residues. Germline V lookup: CDR1 SGHTA, CDR2 FQGTGA. CDR3 protein: CASSLTRTETQYF. In nucleotides, the CDR3 is TGTGCCAGCAGCTTAACAAGGACGGAGACCCAGTACTTC.

V gene TRBV12-3 or TRBV12-4 combines with J gene TRBJ2-1, with 12 bases matching TRBD2. Germline trimming cut 7 bases from V and 2 bases from J; bases unmatched to any gene: 18. This CDR3 is built from 20 residues. The CDR3 loop reads CASTGLEGLAGRGAYNEQFF. The DNA of the CDR3 is TGTGCCAGCACCGGTCTTGAGGGACTAGCGGGTCGGGGGGCCTACAATGAGCAGTTCTTC.

The rearrangement links TRBV7-3 to TRBJ2-7, with D perhaps given as TRBD1 or TRBD2 (5 bases each). This CDR3 contains 14 residues. The V gene's germline CDR1 is SGHTA and CDR2 FQGTGA. V gave up 4 bases and J gave up 4 bases, with 14 bases separating them. The CDR3, as DNA: TGTGCCAGCAGCTACCAATCGGGACCGTACGAGCAGTACTTC. Translating gives CASSYQSGPYEQYF.

By share, this clonotype counts as medium-sized. V gene TRBV30 combines with J gene TRBJ2-2; TRBD1 is a possible D gene (5 bases). The CDR3 totals 13 residues. The germline V gene encodes CDR1 GTSNPN and CDR2 SVGIG (reference sequence). Trimming took off 3 bases at V and 6 bases at J, with 11 bases between the two ends. The CDR3 reads CAWSRQISGELFF. In DNA, the CDR3 is TGTGCCTGGAGCAGACAGATTTCCGGGGAGCTGTTTTTT.

The CDR3 bases are TGTGCCAGCAGCTTGGTAGAATCGGACGAGCAGTACTTC. Amino acid sequence: CASSLVESDEQYF. This chain uses TRBV7-9 with TRBJ2-7, with D uncertain. Trimming removed 3 bases at V and 5 bases at J, with 11 bases between. The germline CDR1 and CDR2 sequences are SEHNR and FQNEAQ (reference sequence). CDR3 length: 13 amino acids.

By share, this clonotype ranks as medium-sized. The chain has TRBV28 and TRBJ2-7, with D hard to call. Germline CDR1 and CDR2: MDHEN and SYDVKM. V lost 3 bases and J 3 bases, leaving 9 bases between the germline ends. The CDR3 consists of 13 residues. CDR3 protein: CASSFEELYEQYF. The CDR3, as DNA: TGTGCCAGCAGTTTTGAAGAGCTCTACGAGCAGTACTTC. The whole variable domain, filled in from reference TRBV28 and TRBJ2-7, reads DVKVTQSSRYLVKRTGEKVFLECVQDMDHENMFWYRQDPGLGLRLIYFSYDVKMKEKGDIPEGYSVSREKKERFSLILESASTNQTSMYLCASSFEELYEQYFGPGTRLTVT.

This clonotype was picked up many times. The CDR3 nucleotides read TGTGCCAGCAGCCGGGATGCAGGGGGGGTCAATGAGCAGTTCTTC. Residues: CASSRDAGGVNEQFF. This sequence joins TRBV11-3 and TRBJ2-1; D could derive from TRBD1 or TRBD2 (7 bases each). Germline values: CDR1 SGHNT, CDR2 YENEEA. V shed 5 bases and J shed 6 bases, with 17 bases lying between them. CDR3 length: 15 amino acids.

By share, this clonotype counts as medium-sized. The chain couples TRBV3-1 to TRBJ1-5; D call uncertain. The V gene's germline CDR1 is LGHDT and CDR2 YNNKEL (reference sequence). The germline V and J ends were trimmed by 1 base and 7 bases, with 11 bases remaining between them. The CDR3 sequence is 14 residues long. CDR3 sequence (DNA): TGTGCCAGCAGCCAAGGGGGTTTCAGCCAGCCCCAGCATTTT. Protein product: CASSQGGFSQPQHF.

This clonotype is judged medium-sized. This sequence joins TRBV6-1 and TRBJ2-3; D unresolved. Germline V gene data show CDR1 as MNHNS and CDR2 as SASEGT. The CDR3 runs 14 residues. The V gene lost 7 bases and the J gene lost 2 bases, with 13 bases spanning the gap. CDR3 residues: CASIRPDHTDTQYF. For the CDR3, the DNA is TGTGCCAGCATACGACCGGACCACACAGATACGCAGTATTTT.

Sample share makes this clonotype medium-sized. The chain couples TRBV3-1 to TRBJ1-5; D may be TRBD1 (5 bases). V was pared by 4 bases and J by 6 bases, with 19 bases between. The germline gives CDR1 LGHDT, CDR2 YNNKEL (reference sequence). The CDR3 consists of 16 residues. The CDR3 loop is CASSPYSRGETQPQHF. As DNA, the CDR3 is TGTGCCAGCAGCCCTTACTCGAGAGGGGAAACTCAGCCCCAGCATTTT.

The sample holds many counts of this clonotype. The rearrangement links TRBV20-1 to TRBJ1-1; D may be TRBD1 (6 bases). Per germline, CDR1 DFQATT and CDR2 SNEGSKA (reference sequence). V shed 2 bases and J shed 6 bases, with 16 bases lying between them. The length of the CDR3 is 14 residues. The CDR3 DNA reads TGCAGTGCTAGAAGGGGCAGGGGCAGTTCTGAAGCTTTCTTT. Amino acids: CSARRGRGSSEAFF.

This clonotype has at least ten counts. The V and J genes are TRBV6-1 and TRBJ1-4; D possibly corresponds to TRBD1 (5 bases). V was shortened by 5 bases and J by 0 bases, with 16 bases between the two germline ends. The germline gives CDR1 MNHNS, CDR2 SASEGT. The CDR3 contains 17 residues. Here the CDR3 DNA reads TGTGCCAGCAGTACTAAGACAGAGGGAGCAACTAATGAAAAACTGTTTTTT. The encoded protein is CASSTKTEGATNEKLFF.

V is TRBV29-1 and J is TRBJ1-5; D call uncertain. Germline V lookup: CDR1 SQVTM, CDR2 ANQGSEA. The CDR3 runs 13 residues. Trimming pared 4 bases from V and 4 bases from J, leaving 11 bases between. The CDR3 loop is CSVGERVNQPQHF. In nucleotides, the CDR3 is TGCAGCGTTGGGGAGCGGGTTAATCAGCCCCAGCATTTT.

The chain joins TRBV6-1 to TRBJ1-5, with D possibly matching TRBD1 (6 bases). Deletions cut 9 bases from V and 7 bases from J, with 16 bases between. Germline CDR1 and CDR2: MNHNS and SASEGT. The CDR3 sequence is 13 residues long. In nucleotides, the CDR3 is TGTGCCAGTTGGGGGGGGGGCGTCCAGCCCCAGCATTTT. Amino acids: CASWGGGVQPQHF.

V gene TRBV6-1 combines with J gene TRBJ2-2, with D perhaps matching TRBD2 (5 bases). Trimming cost V 4 bases and J 5 bases, with 11 bases left between them. The CDR3 runs to 14 residues. Germline V lookup: CDR1 MNHNS, CDR2 SASEGT. The CDR3 loop reads CASSAGPGTGELFF. DNA of the CDR3: TGTGCCAGCAGTGCAGGTCCGGGAACCGGGGAGCTGTTTTTT.

This clonotype was detected ten times or more. The J gene is TRBJ1-5, the V gene TRBV7-2; D uncertain. Per the germline V gene, CDR1 is SGHTA and CDR2 is FQGNSA. Trimming left V 0 bases short and J 3 bases short, with 9 bases between. The CDR3 sequence is 15 residues long. CDR3 sequence (DNA): TGTGCCAGCAGCTTAGCGGGCCCGGTCAATCAGCCCCAGCATTTT. Protein sequence: CASSLAGPVNQPQHF.

This clonotype was counted between two and nine times. The V gene is TRBV7-2, the J gene TRBJ2-3; 10 bases are shared with TRBD1. This CDR3 contains 16 residues. The germline V gene has CDR1 SGHTA and CDR2 FQGNSA. Germline trimming cut 3 bases from V and 6 bases from J; bases unmatched to any gene: 9. The CDR3 spells CASSFQTGGAGDTQYF. CDR3 nucleotide sequence: TGTGCCAGCAGCTTCCAGACAGGGGGCGCTGGGGATACGCAGTATTTT.

This clonotype is classed as medium-sized. The CDR3 DNA reads TGCGCCAGCAGCTTCTCTAGCACAGATACGCAGTATTTT. It encodes CASSFSSTDTQYF. The V and J genes are TRBV5-1 and TRBJ2-3; D gene uncertain. Trimming removed 2 bases from V and 0 bases from J, with 4 bases in between. The CDR3 runs to 13 residues. Germline CDR1 reads SGHRS; CDR2 reads YFSETQ.

In this sample, this clonotype turned up many times. The chain combines TRBV3-1 with TRBJ2-7; D gene unclear. V was pared by 4 bases and J by 2 bases, with 12 bases between. This CDR3 has 14 residues. Germline V CDR1 and CDR2: LGHDT, YNNKEL (reference sequence). The CDR3 here is CASSPNVGPYEQYF. CDR3 bases: TGTGCCAGCAGCCCCAACGTTGGTCCCTACGAGCAGTACTTC.

The CDR3 coding sequence is TGTGCCAGCAGCTTAGATCCGGGTTACTACGAGCAGTACTTC. It specifies CASSLDPGYYEQYF. This chain joins TRBV11-2 and TRBJ2-7; D call uncertain. Trimming took off 0 bases at V and 3 bases at J, with 9 bases between the two ends. Germline V gene lookup returns CDR1 SGHAT and CDR2 FQNNGV. The CDR3 runs 14 residues. The variable domain in full, completed from reference TRBV11-2 and TRBJ2-7, reads EAGVAQSPRYKIIEKRQSVAFWCNPISGHATLYWYQQILGQGPKLLIQFQNNGVVDDSQLPKDRFSAERLKGVDSTLKIQPAKLEDSAVYLCASSLDPGYYEQYFGPGTRLTVT.

This clonotype has at least ten counts. V is TRBV12-3 or TRBV12-4 and J is TRBJ1-1, with D tentatively TRBD1 (5 bases). The CDR3 extends over 10 amino acids. Trimming cost V 10 bases and J 5 bases, with 8 bases left between them. The CDR3 is CAIKGTEAFF. CDR3 sequence (DNA): TGTGCCATTAAGGGGACTGAAGCTTTCTTT.

This clonotype was recorded at least ten times. V is TRBV4-2 and J is TRBJ2-3; TRBD2 aligns across 9 bases. Germline V gene sequence: CDR1 LGHNA, CDR2 YNFKEQ. Losses at the gene ends were 4 bases for V and 6 bases for J; bases not matched to a gene: 8. The CDR3 loop spans 15 amino acids. The CDR3: CASSPPGLAVDTQYF. The CDR3 DNA is TGTGCCAGCAGCCCTCCGGGACTAGCAGTCGATACGCAGTATTTT.

This clonotype appeared many times. V gene TRBV7-2 combines with J gene TRBJ2-5; D is possibly TRBD1 (6 bases). Trimming left V 0 bases short and J 0 bases short, with 11 bases between. The CDR3 contains 16 residues. CDR1 SGHTA and CDR2 FQGNSA come from the germline V gene. This CDR3 reads CASSLAPGHDQETQYF. CDR3 nucleotides: TGTGCCAGCAGCTTAGCTCCGGGACACGACCAAGAGACCCAGTACTTC.

In this sample, this clonotype is medium-sized. This chain links TRBV3-1 with TRBJ1-4; 8 nucleotides align to TRBD1. Trimming cost V 3 bases and J 6 bases; bases outside gene matches: 9. This CDR3 region has 16 residues. CDR1 is LGHDT, CDR2 YNNKEL, per germline (reference sequence). CDR3 nucleotides: TGTGCCAGCAGCCAGGACAGGGTTTTTGGCCATGAAAAACTGTTTTTT. This codes for CASSQDRVFGHEKLFF. The full variable domain, rest sourced from reference TRBV3-1 and TRBJ1-4, is DTAVSQTPKYLVTQMGNDKSIKCEQNLGHDTMYWYKQDSKKFLKIMFSYNNKELIINETVPNRFSPKSPDKAHLNLHINSLELGDSAVYFCASSQDRVFGHEKLFFGSGTQLSVL.

This clonotype was counted ten times or more. The chain joins TRBV29-1 to TRBJ1-2, with D perhaps matching TRBD1 (6 bases). The germline CDR1 and CDR2 sequences are SQVTM and ANQGSEA. Trimming left V 0 bases short and J 7 bases short, with 15 bases between. The CDR3 length is 14 residues. The DNA of the CDR3 is TGCAGCGTTGAAGAAGGGGGACTACTCGGTGGCTACACCTTC. Its protein is CSVEEGGLLGGYTF.

This clonotype was picked up many times. The chain is built from TRBV7-6 and TRBJ2-5; 8 nucleotides agree with TRBD1. The ends lost 6 bases at V and 3 bases at J; junction bases unmatched: 6. The CDR3 has 14 residues. Germline V gene data show CDR1 as SGHVS and CDR2 as FNYEAQ. The CDR3 DNA sequence: TGTGCCAGCAGACCTATGGACAGGGAAGAGACCCAGTACTTC. Its protein is CASRPMDREETQYF.